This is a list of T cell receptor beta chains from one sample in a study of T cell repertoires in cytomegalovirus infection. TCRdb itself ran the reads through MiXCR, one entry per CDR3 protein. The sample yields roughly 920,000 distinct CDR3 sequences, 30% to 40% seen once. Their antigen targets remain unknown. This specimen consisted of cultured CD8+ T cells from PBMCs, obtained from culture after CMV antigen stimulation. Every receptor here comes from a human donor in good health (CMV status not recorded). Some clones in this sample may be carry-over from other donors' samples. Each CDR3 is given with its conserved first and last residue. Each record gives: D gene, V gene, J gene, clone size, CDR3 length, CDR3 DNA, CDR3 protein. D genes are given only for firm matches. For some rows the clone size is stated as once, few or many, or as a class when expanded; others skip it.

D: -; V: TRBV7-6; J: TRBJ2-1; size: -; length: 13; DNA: TGTGCCAGCAGCCGGACTCCCGCCGTGGAGCAGTTCTTC; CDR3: CASSRTPAVEQFF
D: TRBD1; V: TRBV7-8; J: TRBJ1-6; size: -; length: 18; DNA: TGTGCCAGCAGCTTAGCGGGACAGGACTCCTCCTATAATTCACCCCTCCACTTT; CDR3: CASSLAGQDSSYNSPLHF
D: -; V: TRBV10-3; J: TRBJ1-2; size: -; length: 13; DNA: TGTGCCATCAACAGCCGGGACACTTATGGCTACACCTTC; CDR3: CAINSRDTYGYTF
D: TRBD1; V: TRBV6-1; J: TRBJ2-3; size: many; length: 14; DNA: TGTGCCAGCTCTGACAGGGGGGGCACAGATACGCAGTATTTT; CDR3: CASSDRGGTDTQYF
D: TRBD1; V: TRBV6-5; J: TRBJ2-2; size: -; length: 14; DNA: TGTGCCAGCAGACCCGGGACAGCAACCGGGGAGCTGTTTTTT; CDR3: CASRPGTATGELFF
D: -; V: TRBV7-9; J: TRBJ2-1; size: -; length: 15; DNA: TGTGCCAGCAGCTTCGCCAGGAGCTCCTACAATGAGCAGTTCTTC; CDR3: CASSFARSSYNEQFF
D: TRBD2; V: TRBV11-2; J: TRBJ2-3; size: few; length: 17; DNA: TGTGCCAGCAGCCCCCAGACGGGCGGGGGGGCCGTAGATACGCAGTATTTT; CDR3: CASSPQTGGGAVDTQYF
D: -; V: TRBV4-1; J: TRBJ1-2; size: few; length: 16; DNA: TGCGCCAGCAGCCAGCAGGGAATGAAGAAAAACTATGGCTACACCTTC; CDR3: CASSQQGMKKNYGYTF
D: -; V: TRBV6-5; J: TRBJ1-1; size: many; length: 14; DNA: TGTGCCAGCAGTTCCCCCGGATCGAACACTGAAGCTTTCTTT; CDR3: CASSSPGSNTEAFF
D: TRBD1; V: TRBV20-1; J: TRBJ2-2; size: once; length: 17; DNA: TGCAGTGCTAGACCATGGGACAGGGTAAATTCACCCGGGGAGCTGTTTTTT; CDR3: CSARPWDRVNSPGELFF
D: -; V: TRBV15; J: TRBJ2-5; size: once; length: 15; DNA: TGTGCCACCAGCAGAGATAGGGGTGTCGGAGAGACCCAGTACTTC; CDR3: CATSRDRGVGETQYF
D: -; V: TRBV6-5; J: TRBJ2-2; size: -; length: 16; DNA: TGTGCCAGCAGTTACCCTAAAGTCATCAACACCGGGGAGCTGTTTTTT; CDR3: CASSYPKVINTGELFF
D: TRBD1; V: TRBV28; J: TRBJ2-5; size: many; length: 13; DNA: TGTGCCAGCAGACAGGGGATCGTGGAGACCCAGTACTTC; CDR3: CASRQGIVETQYF
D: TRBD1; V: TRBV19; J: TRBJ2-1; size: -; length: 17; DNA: TGTGCCAGTAGCACCTCGCCGGGACAGACGACGAACAATGAGCAGTTCTTC; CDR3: CASSTSPGQTTNNEQFF
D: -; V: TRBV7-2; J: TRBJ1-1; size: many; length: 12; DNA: TGTGCCAGCAGCATGACTTGGGGGGAAGCTTTCTTT; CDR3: CASSMTWGEAFF
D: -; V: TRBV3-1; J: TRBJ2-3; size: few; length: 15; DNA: TGTGCCAGCAGCCAAGATAGGGCTCCCTCAGATACGCAGTATTTT; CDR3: CASSQDRAPSDTQYF
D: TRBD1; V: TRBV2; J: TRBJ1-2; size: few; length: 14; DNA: TGTGCCAGCAGCGGGACAGGGTTTAGCTATGGCTACACCTTC; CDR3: CASSGTGFSYGYTF
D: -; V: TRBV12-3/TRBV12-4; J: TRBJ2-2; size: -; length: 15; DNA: TGTGCCAGCAGTTTAGCGGAGGTGAACACCGGGGAGCCGTTTTTT; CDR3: CASSLAEVNTGEPFF
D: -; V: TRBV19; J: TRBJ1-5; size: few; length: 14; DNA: TGTGCCAGTAGTGTCCAGAGAAGCAATCAGCCCCAGCATTTT; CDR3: CASSVQRSNQPQHF
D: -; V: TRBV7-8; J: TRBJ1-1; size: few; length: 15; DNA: TGTGCCAGCAGCCCCGACCGGGGAGTAAACACTGAAGCTTTCTTT; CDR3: CASSPDRGVNTEAFF
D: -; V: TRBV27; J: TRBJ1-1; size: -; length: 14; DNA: TGTGCCAGCAGTTTATCGAGGCAGGGACGAGAAGCTTTCTTT; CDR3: CASSLSRQGREAFF
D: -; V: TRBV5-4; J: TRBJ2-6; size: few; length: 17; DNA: TGTGCCAGCAGCTGGGGACTGTTTAGCTCTGGGGCCAACGTCCTGACTTTC; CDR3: CASSWGLFSSGANVLTF
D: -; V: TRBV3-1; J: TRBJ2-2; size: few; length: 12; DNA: TGTGCCAGCACCATCCCCACCGGGGAGCTGTTTTTT; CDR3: CASTIPTGELFF
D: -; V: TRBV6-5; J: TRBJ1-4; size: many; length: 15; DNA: TGTGCCAGCAGTTACCAGATTGCAACTAATGAAAAACTGTTTTTT; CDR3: CASSYQIATNEKLFF
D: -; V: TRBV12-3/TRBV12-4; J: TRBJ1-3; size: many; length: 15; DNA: TGTGCCAGCAGTTTGCAACCCGACTCTGGAAACACCATATATTTT; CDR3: CASSLQPDSGNTIYF
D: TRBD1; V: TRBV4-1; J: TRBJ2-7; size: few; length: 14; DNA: TGCGCCAGCAGCCCCCGACAGGGCTCCTACGAGCAGTACTTC; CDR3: CASSPRQGSYEQYF